This TCR beta chain was documented in a study of T-cell reconstitution after alpha-beta-depleted transplantation in children. A note on this clonotype: Its antigen is as yet unknown.

TCRbeta library construction was performed incorporating unique molecular identifiers. In TCRdb, the PCR reads were re-called with MiXCR into one record per CDR3 protein. The sample has 800,000 to 1,000,000 distinct CDR3 sequences; about 29% are singletons. The ends were cut back, 9 bases at V and 1 base at J, with 15 bases in the middle. Germline CDR1 is SNHLY and CDR2 is FYNNEI. This CDR3 has 14 amino acids. Overall study results and limits: Reportedly, only several hundred clones from non-depleted graft cells drove alpha-beta T-cell counts at about two months.

The clonotype was recovered from a boy younger than two who had a stem cell transplant for SCID, so the T cells may come from the graft donor. The sample in question was PBMCs, mostly from graft donor cells, obtained 360 days after TCRalphabeta/CD19-depleted stem cell transplant. The rearrangement links TRBV2 to TRBJ2-5; D perhaps matches TRBD2 (6 bases). CDR3 bases: TGTGCCAGTACACGCCGGACTATCCAAGAGACCCAGTACTTC. Translating it yields CASTRRTIQETQYF.